The next 29 T cell receptor beta chains were all read from a single sample in a study of blood T cells in healthy people across ages. It was with a sample-barcoded 5' primer and a J-beta primer mix that a second PCR of roughly 6 to 12 cycles was run. TCRdb analysed the 5' RACE reads with MiXCR anew, one entry per CDR3 protein. In the table there are roughly 2 million distinct CDR3 sequences, 49% of which are singletons. Material for sequencing was blood. Receptor source: a woman aged 40 to 50 in good health.

The V and J genes are TRBV7-2 and TRBJ2-1, with 8 bases identical to TRBD2. The CDR3 runs to 16 residues. Germline loops: CDR1 SGHTA, CDR2 FQGNSA. The V segment lost 5 bases and the J segment 2 bases; nucleotides outside the gene matches: 8. The CDR3 sequence: CASSREDGGAYNEQFF. The CDR3 DNA sequence: TGTGCCAGCAGCCGAGAGGACGGGGGGGCCTACAATGAGCAGTTCTTC.

This chain uses TRBV5-1 with TRBJ2-5; 11 nucleotides line up with TRBD2. The J call is uncertain, as TRBJ2-7 better fits the DNA end. CDR1 is SGHRS and CDR2 is YFSETQ in the germline V gene. This CDR3 is built from 16 residues. The CDR3 loop is CASKKQPTSGVYEQYF. CDR3 bases: TGCGCCAGCAAGAAGCAACCGACTAGCGGGGTGTACGAGCAGTACTTC.

To note about this clonotype: A junction end diverges from the germline sequence, so it may reflect a read error. V is TRBV25-1 and J is TRBJ2-3; tentatively, D is TRBD2 (5 bases). The CDR3 loop spans 16 amino acids. The germline V gene encodes CDR1 MGHDK and CDR2 SYGVNS. CDR3: CTSSESASGITDTQYF. Written as DNA, the CDR3 is TGTACCAGCAGTGAATCCGCCAGCGGAATCACAGATACGCAGTATTTT. The variable domain in full, completed from reference TRBV25-1 and TRBJ2-3, reads EADIYQTPRYLVIGTGKKITLECSQTMGHDKMYWYQQDPGMELHLIHYSYGVNSTEKGDLSSESTVSRIRTEHFPLTLESARPSHTSQYLCTSSESASGITDTQYFGPGTRLTVL.

With respect to this clonotype: Germline is not matched at one junction end, which may reflect a read error. The CDR3 here is CASSSFPGTSGGATDTRYF. DNA of the CDR3: TGTGCCAGCAGTTCGTTCCCCGGGACTAGCGGGGGGGCCACAGATACGCGGTATTTT. V gene TRBV28 combines with J gene TRBJ2-3, with 16 bases matching TRBD2. The CDR3 has 19 residues. The germline CDR1 and CDR2 sequences are MDHEN and SYDVKM.

This clonotype showed up just a few times. The chain recombines TRBV11-1 with TRBJ1-2; D gene uncertain. V was cut by 0 bases and J by 4 bases, with 12 bases left in between. Germline V gives CDR1 SGHAT, CDR2 FQDESV (reference sequence). This CDR3 is 15 amino acids long. For the CDR3, the DNA is TGTGCCAGCAGCTTAGCGCTGCAGGATGTCTATGGCTACACCTTC. Amino acid sequence: CASSLALQDVYGYTF. The whole variable domain, remainder taken from reference TRBV11-1 and TRBJ1-2, is EAEVAQSPRYKITEKSQAVAFWCDPISGHATLYWYRQILGQGPELLVQFQDESVVDDSQLPKDRFSAERLKGVDSTLKIQPAELGDSAMYLCASSLALQDVYGYTFGSGTRLTVV.

This rearrangement joins TRBV7-2 to TRBJ1-4, with D unresolved. CDR3 length: 13 residues. Germline values: CDR1 SGHTA, CDR2 FQGNSA. Trimming shortened V by 6 bases and J by 8 bases, and 13 bases separated the two germline ends. CDR3 bases: TGTGCCAGCAGGGGCCGAGGAGAGGAAAAACTGTTTTTT. Translated, it gives CASRGRGEEKLFF.

V usage is TRBV9 and J usage is TRBJ2-5; 9 nucleotides align to TRBD2. Germline trimming cut 0 bases from V and 1 base from J; bases unmatched to any gene: 7. Germline-derived CDR1 and CDR2 are SGDLS and YYNGEE. The CDR3 totals 17 residues. This CDR3 reads CASSVAFGAGGQETQYF. DNA for the CDR3: TGTGCCAGCAGCGTAGCTTTTGGAGCGGGGGGCCAAGAGACCCAGTACTTC.

This clonotype was detected only once. The CDR3 DNA sequence: TGTGCCAGCAGCCAAGATAGGGGACAGGCTAACTATGGCTACACCTTC. It encodes CASSQDRGQANYGYTF. The chain combines TRBV4-2 with TRBJ1-2; TRBD1 aligns across 8 bases. V gave up 0 bases and J gave up 0 bases; unmatched junction bases: 3. Per germline, CDR1 LGHNA and CDR2 YNFKEQ. This CDR3 has 16 amino acids.

CDR3 DNA sequence: TGCAGCGTTGAAGACCCGACTAGCGGGGGGCCCTACAATGAGCAGTACTTC. Its translation: CSVEDPTSGGPYNEQYF. The chain carries TRBV29-1 and TRBJ2-7; 13 bases are shared with TRBD2. This CDR3 is built from 17 residues. The ends lost 0 bases at V and 7 bases at J; junction bases unmatched: 12. Germline V gene sequence: CDR1 SQVTM, CDR2 ANQGSEA.

The rearrangement uses TRBV13 and TRBJ2-7; 10 positions agree with TRBD2. V lost 2 bases and J lost 5; bases outside the gene matches: 6. The CDR3 is made up of 15 amino acids. The germline CDR1 and CDR2 sequences are PRHDT and FYEKMQ (reference sequence). In DNA, the CDR3 is TGTGCCAGCAGCTTATTGGCTAGCGGGGGTGACGAGCAGTACTTC. Protein product: CASSLLASGGDEQYF.

This clonotype has a handful of counts. This chain links TRBV4-3 with TRBJ2-4; D is perhaps TRBD2 (6 bases). The CDR3 has 14 amino acids. CDR1 and CDR2 (germline): LGHNA, YSLEER. V was cut by 5 bases and J by 8 bases, with 16 bases left in between. The DNA of the CDR3 is TGCGCCAGCAGCTATACTAGCAGGACTGACATTCAGTACTTC. This sequence encodes CASSYTSRTDIQYF.

The chain uses TRBV3-1 and TRBJ2-3; no clear D gene. Trimming took 2 bases from V and 0 from J, leaving 12 bases between them. Per the germline V gene, CDR1 is LGHDT and CDR2 is YNNKEL (reference sequence). CDR3 length: 16 residues. CDR3 nucleotides: TGTGCCAGCAGCCAACTCCTAGGAAGGAGCACAGATACGCAGTATTTT. Its protein product is CASSQLLGRSTDTQYF.

This clonotype was seen only once. The rearrangement links TRBV28 to TRBJ1-4, with 12 bases fitting TRBD1. The CDR3 extends over 18 amino acids. Trimming took 5 bases from V and 4 from J; bases not matched to a gene: 11. Germline CDR1 reads MDHEN; CDR2 reads SYDVKM. Written as DNA, the CDR3 is TGTGCCAGCAGTACAACCCCGGGACAGGGGGCGGATAATGAAAAACTGTTTTTT. Its protein product is CASSTTPGQGADNEKLFF.

About this clonotype itself: One junction end disagrees with the germline gene, perhaps due to a read error. The chain recombines TRBV4-1 with TRBJ2-1; either TRBD1 or TRBD2 may supply D (6 bases each). The CDR3 loop spans 15 amino acids. CDR1 MGHRA and CDR2 YSYEKL come from the germline V gene. Here the CDR3 reads CASSLLGGLDNEQFF. For the CDR3, the DNA is TGTGCCAGCAGTTTATTAGGGGGGCTGGACAATGAGCAGTTCTTC.

The CDR3 DNA reads as TGTGCCAGCAGCTTAGACGCCCCGAACACTGAAGCTTTCTTT. Protein: CASSLDAPNTEAFF. The chain is built from TRBV7-2 and TRBJ1-1; D unclear. The CDR3 extends over 14 amino acids. Per the germline V gene, CDR1 is SGHTA and CDR2 is FQGNSA. The germline V and J ends were trimmed by 1 base and 1 base, with 7 bases remaining between them.

This clonotype was detected only a few times. This chain connects TRBV28 to TRBJ2-7; 7 nucleotides align to TRBD1. The CDR3 loop spans 15 amino acids. V shed 7 bases, J shed 0 bases, and the junction held 9 bases outside the gene matches. Per the germline V gene, CDR1 is MDHEN and CDR2 is SYDVKM. The CDR3 protein is CASTKQGQISYEQYF. CDR3 sequence (DNA): TGTGCCAGCACTAAACAGGGGCAAATCTCCTACGAGCAGTACTTC.

This chain connects TRBV29-1 to TRBJ2-7; the D is unclear. Germline V gene lookup returns CDR1 SQVTM and CDR2 ANQGSEA. V lost 0 bases and J lost 0, with 9 bases in between. There are 14 residues in the CDR3. The CDR3 reads CSVEDGRSSYEQYF. In DNA form, the CDR3 reads TGCAGCGTTGAAGACGGGCGTAGCTCCTACGAGCAGTACTTC.

This clonotype was detected only once. CDR3 in amino acids: CASSYGSGQNNSPLHF. CDR3 in DNA: TGTGCCAGCAGTTATGGTTCGGGACAGAATAATTCACCCCTCCACTTT. The chain combines TRBV6-5 with TRBJ1-6; 7 positions agree with TRBD1. Germline V gives CDR1 MNHEY, CDR2 SVGAGI. The CDR3 contains 16 residues. V dropped 3 bases and J dropped 5; count of bases not matched to a gene: 7.

The chain links TRBV6-5 to TRBJ2-7; tentatively, D is TRBD1 (5 bases). Germline V gene sequence: CDR1 MNHEY, CDR2 SVGAGI. Trimming left V 0 bases short and J 10 bases short, with 13 bases between. The CDR3 loop spans 13 amino acids. The CDR3 reads CASSYSDSTPQYF. The CDR3 coding sequence is TGTGCCAGCAGTTACTCTGACAGTACGCCCCAGTACTTC.

V gene TRBV28 combines with J gene TRBJ1-6, with a possible D match to TRBD1 (5 bases). With 3 bases removed from V and 8 bases from J, the gap between germline ends came to 14 bases. The CDR3 contains 15 residues. CDR1 MDHEN and CDR2 SYDVKM come from the germline V gene. This chain's CDR3 is CASSFPSQGYSPLHF. The DNA for the CDR3 is TGTGCCAGCAGTTTTCCTAGCCAGGGATATTCACCCCTCCACTTT.

The table lists this clonotype with a few counts. This chain joins TRBV10-3 and TRBJ2-3; 8 bases are a match to TRBD1. The CDR3 contains 13 residues. V was pared by 8 bases and J by 2 bases, with 3 bases of the junction left unmatched. CDR1 and CDR2 from the germline V gene are ENHRY and SYGVKD. CDR3 region: CAIGTGFTDTQYF. The CDR3 DNA reads TGTGCCATCGGGACAGGATTCACAGATACGCAGTATTTT.

This chain uses TRBV7-9 with TRBJ2-5; D gene unclear. The V and J ends lost 8 bases and 11 bases respectively, with 15 bases between them. CDR1 and CDR2 from the germline V gene are SEHNR and FQNEAQ (reference sequence). This CDR3 has 11 amino acids. The CDR3 loop is CASPNDNEQYF. The DNA for the CDR3 is TGTGCCAGCCCCAATGACAATGAGCAGTACTTC.

The chain joins TRBV10-3 to TRBJ2-1, with 8 bases fitting TRBD2. The ends lost 6 bases at V and 6 bases at J; junction bases unmatched: 7. The CDR3 is 14 amino acids. Germline V gene lookup returns CDR1 ENHRY and CDR2 SYGVKD. Here the CDR3 reads CAISSTGTSNEQFF. CDR3 coding DNA: TGTGCCATCAGCTCCACCGGGACTAGCAATGAGCAGTTCTTC.

The J gene is TRBJ2-3, the V gene TRBV4-2; D is ambiguous. V lost 4 bases and J lost 0, with 8 bases in between. This CDR3 has 14 residues. Germline lookup yields CDR1 LGHNA and CDR2 YNFKEQ. For the CDR3, the DNA is TGTGCCAGCAGCCGGGCCGCTAGCACAGATACGCAGTATTTT. It yields the protein CASSRAASTDTQYF.

The chain uses TRBV4-1 and TRBJ1-5; D gene unclear. Germline CDR1 and CDR2: MGHRA and YSYEKL. V lost 2 bases to trimming and J lost 3 bases, with 8 bases between them. CDR3 size: 14 residues. The CDR3 coding sequence is TGCGCCAGCAGCCAACTCGGGGACAATCAGCCCCAGCATTTT. As protein: CASSQLGDNQPQHF.

This clonotype was recorded once. V usage is TRBV5-5 and J usage is TRBJ2-1; no clear D gene. This CDR3 contains 14 residues. The V gene's germline CDR1 is SGHKS and CDR2 YYEKEE (reference sequence). Trimming took off 2 bases at V and 6 bases at J, with 12 bases between the two ends. The CDR3: CASSLYTAGNEQFF. CDR3 nucleotides: TGTGCCAGCAGCTTATATACCGCCGGCAATGAGCAGTTCTTC.

The chain has TRBV7-2 and TRBJ1-5; D unresolved. With 1 base removed from V and 3 bases from J, the gap between germline ends came to 10 bases. This CDR3 region has 15 residues. In germline, CDR1 is SGHTA, CDR2 FQGNSA. The CDR3 loop is CASSLGSANNQPQHF. The CDR3 DNA follows: TGTGCCAGCAGCTTAGGTTCTGCAAACAATCAGCCCCAGCATTTT.

This clonotype was picked up one time. At one end the junction does not follow the germline gene, possibly because of a read error. The V gene is TRBV28, the J gene TRBJ2-3; D possibly corresponds to TRBD1 (6 bases). The CDR3 is 16 residues long. Germline CDR1 reads MDHEN; CDR2 reads SYDVKM. The CDR3 sequence: CASSFGRDTDTGTQYF. CDR3 nucleotide sequence: TGTGCCAGCAGTTTCGGCCGGGACACTGACACAGGTACGCAGTATTTT.

The CDR3 bases are TGTGCCAGCAGCCAATCATGGGATGAGCAGTTCTTC. This gives the protein CASSQSWDEQFF. V gene TRBV3-1 combines with J gene TRBJ2-1; D unclear. The CDR3 is made up of 12 amino acids. The V end was cut by 2 bases, the J end by 8 bases, with 7 bases between. Germline-derived CDR1 and CDR2 are LGHDT and YNNKEL (reference sequence).